The rows below give T cell receptor beta chains drawn from one sample of a study of blood T cell repertoires in COVID-19. Measured with immunoSEQ multiplex PCR; TCRdb has only the in-frame clones, and not every one. The sample contains fewer than 350,000 clones, approximately 89% of which appear only once. The sequenced sample was peripheral blood. The receptors derive from a woman aged 25 to 39 with COVID-19, enrolled during active disease. Both conserved end residues are part of each CDR3. The order of the fields is CDR3 protein, CDR3 DNA, clone size, D gene, J gene, V gene. The D gene is left open where the match is weak. For some rows the clone size is stated as once, few or many, or as a class when expanded; others skip it.

cdr3_aa: CASSLRGTAKMNTEAFF; cdr3_nt: TGTGCCAGCAGCTTACGAGGGACAGCCAAAATGAACACTGAAGCTTTCTTT; clone_size: once; d_call: TRBD1; j_call: TRBJ1-1; v_call: TRBV7-9
cdr3_aa: CASSPRSPRGEETQYF; cdr3_nt: TGTGCCAGCTCACCACGTTCACCGCGGGGAGAGGAGACCCAGTACTTC; clone_size: once; d_call: .; j_call: TRBJ2-5; v_call: TRBV18
cdr3_aa: CSVRPRSTEAFF; cdr3_nt: TGCAGCGTTCGGCCTCGGAGCACTGAAGCTTTCTTT; clone_size: .; d_call: .; j_call: TRBJ1-1; v_call: TRBV29-1
cdr3_aa: CASSQGTGTAMKMNTEAFF; cdr3_nt: TGTGCCAGCAGCCAGGGAACCGGGACAGCCATGAAAATGAACACTGAAGCTTTCTTT; clone_size: .; d_call: TRBD1; j_call: TRBJ1-1; v_call: TRBV3-1/TRBV3-2
cdr3_aa: CSVKWTAYEQYF; cdr3_nt: TGCAGCGTTAAATGGACAGCCTACGAGCAGTACTTC; clone_size: .; d_call: .; j_call: TRBJ2-7; v_call: TRBV29-1
cdr3_aa: CASSVDLGLVADTQYF; cdr3_nt: TGCGCCAGCAGCGTTGATCTGGGACTAGTCGCAGATACGCAGTATTTT; clone_size: .; d_call: TRBD2; j_call: TRBJ2-3; v_call: TRBV5-1
cdr3_aa: CASSLTGSWETQYF; cdr3_nt: TGTGCCAGCAGTTTAACAGGGTCATGGGAGACCCAGTACTTC; clone_size: .; d_call: .; j_call: TRBJ2-5; v_call: TRBV27
cdr3_aa: CASSQTSSRGYEKLFF; cdr3_nt: TGTGCCAGCAGCCAAACTTCATCAAGAGGGTATGAAAAACTGTTTTTT; clone_size: .; d_call: .; j_call: TRBJ1-4; v_call: TRBV7-2
cdr3_aa: CASRIDTSNSPLHF; cdr3_nt: TGTGCCAGCAGAATTGACACGTCGAATTCACCCCTCCACTTT; clone_size: .; d_call: .; j_call: TRBJ1-6; v_call: TRBV6-5
cdr3_aa: CATSSDTRQGLENTEAFF; cdr3_nt: TGTGCCACCAGCAGCGACACCCGACAGGGCTTGGAGAACACTGAAGCTTTCTTT; clone_size: .; d_call: TRBD1; j_call: TRBJ1-1; v_call: TRBV15
cdr3_aa: CASSYGLAAFF; cdr3_nt: TGTGCCAGCAGTTACGGCCTGGCCGCTTTCTTT; clone_size: .; d_call: .; j_call: TRBJ1-1; v_call: TRBV6-2/TRBV6-3
cdr3_aa: CASSPGTGTIHGYTF; cdr3_nt: TGCGCCAGCAGCCCCGGGACAGGGACGATACATGGCTACACCTTC; clone_size: .; d_call: TRBD1; j_call: TRBJ1-2; v_call: TRBV4-3
cdr3_aa: CASSYAQGGEQYF; cdr3_nt: TGTGCCAGCAGTTACGCTCAGGGTGGGGAGCAGTACTTC; clone_size: .; d_call: .; j_call: TRBJ2-7; v_call: TRBV6-5
cdr3_aa: CASSFGTGDGYTF; cdr3_nt: TGTGCCAGCAGCTTCGGGACAGGGGATGGCTACACCTTC; clone_size: .; d_call: TRBD1; j_call: TRBJ1-2; v_call: TRBV7-3
cdr3_aa: CASITGNEQFF; cdr3_nt: TGTGCCAGCATCACAGGGAATGAGCAGTTCTTC; clone_size: .; d_call: .; j_call: TRBJ2-1; v_call: TRBV27
cdr3_aa: CASSEHRGMNTEAFF; cdr3_nt: TGTGCCAGCAGCGAACATCGGGGTATGAACACTGAAGCTTTCTTT; clone_size: .; d_call: .; j_call: TRBJ1-1; v_call: TRBV5-6
cdr3_aa: CASSYSSRGNSPLHF; cdr3_nt: TGTGCCAGCAGTTACTCGAGTAGGGGGAATTCACCCCTCCACTTT; clone_size: once; d_call: .; j_call: TRBJ1-6; v_call: TRBV6-5
cdr3_aa: CASSWGRTGNGYTF; cdr3_nt: TGTGCCAGCAGTTGGGGACGGACAGGGAATGGCTACACCTTC; clone_size: .; d_call: TRBD1; j_call: TRBJ1-2; v_call: TRBV6-5
cdr3_aa: CASSLGGPPLHF; cdr3_nt: TGTGCCAGCAGTTTGGGCGGGCCGCCCCTCCACTTT; clone_size: few; d_call: .; j_call: TRBJ1-6; v_call: TRBV28
cdr3_aa: CASRLDRGRVDYGYTF; cdr3_nt: TGTGCCAGCAGACTGGACAGGGGCCGCGTAGATTATGGCTACACCTTC; clone_size: .; d_call: TRBD1; j_call: TRBJ1-2; v_call: TRBV5-4
cdr3_aa: CASSPGELAGGGDTQYF; cdr3_nt: TGTGCCAGCAGCCCCGGAGAGCTAGCGGGGGGAGGGGATACGCAGTATTTT; clone_size: .; d_call: TRBD2; j_call: TRBJ2-3; v_call: TRBV5-4
cdr3_aa: CASSFTSGGANEQFF; cdr3_nt: TGTGCCAGCAGCTTTACTAGCGGTGGGGCTAATGAGCAGTTCTTC; clone_size: .; d_call: TRBD2; j_call: TRBJ2-1; v_call: TRBV7-2
cdr3_aa: CASSRAGGTEAFF; cdr3_nt: TGCGCCAGCAGCCGGGCAGGGGGCACTGAAGCTTTCTTT; clone_size: .; d_call: TRBD1; j_call: TRBJ1-1; v_call: TRBV5-1
cdr3_aa: CAILTTGAGTGELFF; cdr3_nt: TGTGCCATCCTAACCACAGGGGCCGGCACCGGGGAGCTGTTTTTT; clone_size: .; d_call: TRBD1; j_call: TRBJ2-2; v_call: TRBV6-5
cdr3_aa: CASSLVGDYGYTF; cdr3_nt: TGTGCCAGCAGCTTAGTCGGGGACTATGGCTACACCTTC; clone_size: .; d_call: .; j_call: TRBJ1-2; v_call: TRBV7-2
cdr3_aa: CASSLRGGWPQHF; cdr3_nt: TGCGCCAGCAGTCTACGGGGGGGGTGGCCCCAGCATTTT; clone_size: .; d_call: .; j_call: TRBJ1-5; v_call: TRBV23-1
cdr3_aa: CASRLGGTASPYYGYTF; cdr3_nt: TGTGCAAGTCGCTTAGGGGGGACAGCCTCCCCTTACTATGGCTACACCTTC; clone_size: .; d_call: .; j_call: TRBJ1-2; v_call: TRBV12-2
cdr3_aa: CASRGRDEKLFF; cdr3_nt: TGTGCCAGCAGGGGCAGGGATGAAAAACTGTTTTTT; clone_size: .; d_call: .; j_call: TRBJ1-4; v_call: TRBV2
cdr3_aa: CASSLGAGGNNEQFF; cdr3_nt: TGTGCCAGCAGCTTAGGAGCGGGGGGTAACAATGAGCAGTTCTTC; clone_size: .; d_call: TRBD2; j_call: TRBJ2-1; v_call: TRBV2
cdr3_aa: CASSQGLAGAYTGELFF; cdr3_nt: TGTGCCAGCAGCCAAGGACTAGCGGGGGCATACACCGGGGAGCTGTTTTTT; clone_size: .; d_call: TRBD2; j_call: TRBJ2-2; v_call: TRBV3-1/TRBV3-2
cdr3_aa: CASASTGRETQYF; cdr3_nt: TGTGCCAGCGCCTCGACAGGGAGAGAGACCCAGTACTTC; clone_size: .; d_call: TRBD1; j_call: TRBJ2-5; v_call: TRBV18
cdr3_aa: CASSRGPYGYTF; cdr3_nt: TGTGCCAGTAGCAGGGGCCCCTATGGCTACACCTTC; clone_size: once; d_call: .; j_call: TRBJ1-2; v_call: TRBV19
cdr3_aa: CASSTPPRGPFNQPQHF; cdr3_nt: TGTGCCAGTAGTACCCCCCCCAGGGGACCTTTCAATCAGCCCCAGCATTTT; clone_size: .; d_call: .; j_call: TRBJ1-5; v_call: TRBV19
cdr3_aa: CASSISYRRRNTEAFF; cdr3_nt: TGTGCCAGCAGCATTAGCTATCGACGGAGGAACACTGAAGCTTTCTTT; clone_size: .; d_call: .; j_call: TRBJ1-1; v_call: TRBV7-8
cdr3_aa: CAWNGGGAGEQFF; cdr3_nt: TGTGCCTGGAATGGCGGGGGGGCAGGTGAGCAGTTCTTC; clone_size: .; d_call: TRBD2; j_call: TRBJ2-1; v_call: TRBV30
cdr3_aa: CASSYSVWQANYGYTF; cdr3_nt: TGTGCCAGCAGTTACTCGGTTTGGCAGGCGAACTATGGCTACACCTTC; clone_size: .; d_call: .; j_call: TRBJ1-2; v_call: TRBV6-2/TRBV6-3
cdr3_aa: CASSFTLAGGGVDTQYF; cdr3_nt: TGTGCCAGCAGCTTTACCCTAGCGGGGGGCGGGGTAGATACGCAGTATTTT; clone_size: .; d_call: TRBD2; j_call: TRBJ2-3; v_call: TRBV7-2
cdr3_aa: CAWSGGPIYGYTF; cdr3_nt: TGTGCCTGGAGTGGGGGCCCGATCTATGGCTACACCTTC; clone_size: once; d_call: .; j_call: TRBJ1-2; v_call: TRBV30
cdr3_aa: CASSWDSVSSYEQYF; cdr3_nt: TGTGCCAGCAGCTGGGACAGCGTCAGCTCCTACGAGCAGTACTTC; clone_size: .; d_call: TRBD1; j_call: TRBJ2-7; v_call: TRBV7-9
cdr3_aa: CASSLTGGSYNEQFF; cdr3_nt: TGTGCCAGCAGCTTGACTGGGGGGAGCTACAATGAGCAGTTCTTC; clone_size: .; d_call: .; j_call: TRBJ2-1; v_call: TRBV7-9
cdr3_aa: CATRSGGRTDTQYF; cdr3_nt: TGTGCCACCAGGAGCGGGGGCCGCACAGATACGCAGTATTTT; clone_size: once; d_call: TRBD2; j_call: TRBJ2-3; v_call: TRBV7-2
cdr3_aa: CASSPLPNTGELFF; cdr3_nt: TGTGCCAGTAGTCCACTGCCGAACACCGGGGAGCTGTTTTTT; clone_size: .; d_call: .; j_call: TRBJ2-2; v_call: TRBV19